A selection of T cell receptor beta chains follows, all from one sample in a study of T cell changes during pregnancy in multiple sclerosis. Assay used: immunoSEQ multiplex PCR; TCRdb lists only in-frame clones, some missing. Among approximately 47,000 clones listed, 85% to 90% were seen once. Specimen: peripheral blood, collected in the first trimester of pregnancy. All receptors come from a female donor with multiple sclerosis, enrolled in a pregnancy study. Both conserved end residues are part of each CDR3. The order of the fields is D gene, clone size, V gene, J gene, CDR3 protein, CDR3 DNA. D genes are given only for firm matches. Clone size is given for some rows only: seen once, a few or many times, or a class if the clone is expanded.

d_gene: NA; abundance: NA; v_gene: TRBV30; j_gene: TRBJ2-7; CDR3aa: CAWSVLGDYEQYF; CDR3nt: TGTGCCTGGAGTGTACTCGGGGACTACGAGCAGTACTTC
d_gene: NA; abundance: NA; v_gene: TRBV29-1; j_gene: TRBJ1-1; CDR3aa: CSVRRGWGMNTEAFF; CDR3nt: TGCAGCGTTAGGAGGGGATGGGGTATGAACACTGAAGCTTTCTTT
d_gene: TRBD1; abundance: NA; v_gene: TRBV5-1; j_gene: TRBJ1-5; CDR3aa: CASSPGQGNQPQHF; CDR3nt: TGCGCCAGCAGCCCCGGACAGGGTAATCAGCCCCAGCATTTT
d_gene: TRBD1; abundance: NA; v_gene: TRBV7-9; j_gene: TRBJ1-2; CDR3aa: CASSFSTGGDGYTF; CDR3nt: TGTGCCAGCAGCTTCTCTACAGGGGGTGATGGCTACACCTTC
d_gene: NA; abundance: NA; v_gene: TRBV10-2; j_gene: TRBJ1-1; CDR3aa: CASSEGARNTEAFF; CDR3nt: TGCGCCAGCAGTGAGGGGGCAAGGAACACTGAAGCTTTCTTT
d_gene: NA; abundance: few; v_gene: TRBV2; j_gene: TRBJ1-1; CDR3aa: CASSEDSGYTEAFF; CDR3nt: TGTGCCAGCAGTGAAGATTCGGGGTACACTGAAGCTTTCTTT
d_gene: NA; abundance: NA; v_gene: TRBV4-3; j_gene: TRBJ1-3; CDR3aa: CASSHLGPSGNTIYF; CDR3nt: TGCGCCAGCAGCCACTTGGGGCCCTCTGGAAACACCATATATTTT
d_gene: NA; abundance: NA; v_gene: TRBV18; j_gene: TRBJ2-1; CDR3aa: CASSPLVQDDEQFF; CDR3nt: TGTGCCAGCTCACCATTAGTACAGGACGATGAGCAGTTCTTC
d_gene: TRBD1; abundance: NA; v_gene: TRBV19; j_gene: TRBJ2-1; CDR3aa: CASSIVVGRGSGEQFF; CDR3nt: TGTGCCAGTAGTATAGTGGTGGGCAGGGGGAGTGGTGAGCAGTTCTTC
d_gene: TRBD1; abundance: NA; v_gene: TRBV29-1; j_gene: TRBJ2-7; CDR3aa: CSVGQGAGEQYF; CDR3nt: TGCAGCGTCGGACAGGGGGCAGGGGAGCAGTACTTC
d_gene: TRBD2; abundance: NA; v_gene: TRBV28; j_gene: TRBJ2-5; CDR3aa: CASSFASGGLRETQYF; CDR3nt: TGTGCCAGCAGTTTTGCCAGCGGGGGGTTGCGGGAGACCCAGTACTTC
d_gene: TRBD2; abundance: few; v_gene: TRBV7-3; j_gene: TRBJ2-2; CDR3aa: CASSLNPGGAGGELFF; CDR3nt: TGTGCCAGCAGCTTAAATCCCGGGGGGGCCGGCGGGGAGCTGTTTTTT